The following is a T cell receptor (beta chain) sequence with its context. CDR1 is SGHNT, CDR2 YYREEE, per germline (reference sequence). V was trimmed by 0 bases and J by 8 bases, leaving 20 bases between them. The length of the CDR3 is 16 residues. Assay: immunoSEQ multiplex PCR; the TCRdb copy retains only in-frame clones and omits some. Here the sample spans around 20,000 clones, around 80% being singletons. Time point in this sample: cycle 4 day 1 (C4D1), after five to seven weeks of nivolumab. Every patient relapsed after autologous stem cell transplantation, and brentuximab vedotin exposure varied. The sample is drawn from a study of PD-1 blockade in classical Hodgkin lymphoma.

This specimen was peripheral blood mononuclear cells (PBMCs), taken before the fourth cycle of nivolumab. The source is a human donor with classical Hodgkin lymphoma. The chain uses TRBV5-4 and TRBJ1-2; D is possibly TRBD1 (5 bases). The CDR3 protein is CASSLGGGAPLEGYTF. The DNA of the CDR3 is TGTGCCAGCAGCTTGGGGGGCGGGGCCCCCTTAGAAGGCTACACCTTC.